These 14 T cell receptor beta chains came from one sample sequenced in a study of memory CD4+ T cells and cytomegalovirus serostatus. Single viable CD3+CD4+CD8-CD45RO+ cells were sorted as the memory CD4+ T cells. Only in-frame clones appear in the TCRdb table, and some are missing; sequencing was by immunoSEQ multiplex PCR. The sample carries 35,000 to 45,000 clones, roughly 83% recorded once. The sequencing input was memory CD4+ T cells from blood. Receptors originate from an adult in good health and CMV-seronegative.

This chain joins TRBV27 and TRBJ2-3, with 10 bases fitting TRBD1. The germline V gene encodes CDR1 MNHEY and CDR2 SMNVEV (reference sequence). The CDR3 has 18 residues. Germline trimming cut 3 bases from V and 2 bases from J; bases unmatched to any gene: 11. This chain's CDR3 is CASSFSGTGDSSTDTQYF. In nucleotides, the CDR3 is TGTGCCAGCAGTTTCTCCGGGACAGGGGATAGTTCCACAGATACGCAGTATTTT.

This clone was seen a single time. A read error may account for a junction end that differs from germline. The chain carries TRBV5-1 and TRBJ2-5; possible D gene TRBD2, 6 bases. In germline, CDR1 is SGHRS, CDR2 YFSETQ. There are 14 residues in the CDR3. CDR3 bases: TGCGCCAGCGGCTTGGGGGGACACCAAGAGACCCAGTACTTC. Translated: CASGLGGHQETQYF. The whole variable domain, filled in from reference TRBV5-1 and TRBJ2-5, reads KAGVTQTPRYLIKTRGQQVTLSCSPISGHRSVSWYQQTPGQGLQFLFEYFSETQRNKGNFPGRFSGRQFSNSRSEMNVSTLELGDSALYLCASGLGGHQETQYFGPGTRLLVL.

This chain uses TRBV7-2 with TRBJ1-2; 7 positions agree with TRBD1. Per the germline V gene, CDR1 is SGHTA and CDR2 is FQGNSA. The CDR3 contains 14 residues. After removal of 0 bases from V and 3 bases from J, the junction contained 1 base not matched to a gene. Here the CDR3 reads CASSLAGGDYGYTF. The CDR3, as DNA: TGTGCCAGCAGCTTAGCAGGGGGCGACTATGGCTACACCTTC.

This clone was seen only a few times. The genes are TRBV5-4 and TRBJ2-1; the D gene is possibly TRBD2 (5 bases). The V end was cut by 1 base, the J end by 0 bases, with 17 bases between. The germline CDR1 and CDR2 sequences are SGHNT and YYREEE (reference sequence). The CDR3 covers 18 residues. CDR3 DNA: TGTGCCAGCAGCTTGTCTCCCCTAGCATCTACCTCCTACAATGAGCAGTTCTTC. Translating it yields CASSLSPLASTSYNEQFF.

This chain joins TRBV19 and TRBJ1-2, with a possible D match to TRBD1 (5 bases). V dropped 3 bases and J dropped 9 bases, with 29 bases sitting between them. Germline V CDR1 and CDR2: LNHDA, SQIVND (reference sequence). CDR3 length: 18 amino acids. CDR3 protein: CASSIGPSEGPRVSSYTF. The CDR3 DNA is TGTGCCAGTAGTATCGGCCCATCGGAGGGGCCCCGGGTTAGCAGCTACACCTTC.

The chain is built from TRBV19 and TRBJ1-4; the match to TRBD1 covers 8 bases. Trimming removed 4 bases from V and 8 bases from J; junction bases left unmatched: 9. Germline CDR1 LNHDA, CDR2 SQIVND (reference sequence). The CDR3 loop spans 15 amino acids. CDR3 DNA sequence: TGTGCCAGTAGTAATCATCGACAGGGGATGGAAAAACTGTTTTTT. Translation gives CASSNHRQGMEKLFF.

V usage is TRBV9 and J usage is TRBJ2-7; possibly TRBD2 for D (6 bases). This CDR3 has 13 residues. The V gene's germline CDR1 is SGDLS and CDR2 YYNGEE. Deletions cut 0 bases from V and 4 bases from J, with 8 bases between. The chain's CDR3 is CASSVVEGYEQYF. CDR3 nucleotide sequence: TGTGCCAGCAGCGTAGTGGAGGGGTACGAGCAGTACTTC. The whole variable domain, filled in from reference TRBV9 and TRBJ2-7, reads DSGVTQTPKHLITATGQRVTLRCSPRSGDLSVYWYQQSLDQGLQFLIQYYNGEERAKGNILERFSAQQFPDLHSELNLSSLELGDSALYFCASSVVEGYEQYFGPGTRLTVT.

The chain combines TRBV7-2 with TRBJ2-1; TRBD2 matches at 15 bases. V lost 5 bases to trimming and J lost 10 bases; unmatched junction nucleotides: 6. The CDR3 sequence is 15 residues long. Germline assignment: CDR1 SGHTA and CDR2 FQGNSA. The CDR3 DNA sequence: TGTGCCAGCAGCCGGACTAGCGGGAGGGTCGGGGAGCAGTTCTTC. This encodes CASSRTSGRVGEQFF. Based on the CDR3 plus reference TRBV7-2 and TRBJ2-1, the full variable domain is GAGVSQSPSNKVTEKGKDVELRCDPISGHTALYWYRQSLGQGLEFLIYFQGNSAPDKSGLPSDRFSAERTGGSVSTLTIQRTQQEDSAVYLCASSRTSGRVGEQFFGPGTRLTVL.

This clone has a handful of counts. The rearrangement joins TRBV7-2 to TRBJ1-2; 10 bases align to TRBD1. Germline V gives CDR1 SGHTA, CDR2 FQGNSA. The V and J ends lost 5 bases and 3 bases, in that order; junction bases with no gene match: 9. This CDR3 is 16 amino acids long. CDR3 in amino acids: CASSLRGTGAHYGYTF. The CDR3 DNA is TGTGCCAGCAGCCTTCGGGGGACAGGGGCTCACTATGGCTACACCTTC.

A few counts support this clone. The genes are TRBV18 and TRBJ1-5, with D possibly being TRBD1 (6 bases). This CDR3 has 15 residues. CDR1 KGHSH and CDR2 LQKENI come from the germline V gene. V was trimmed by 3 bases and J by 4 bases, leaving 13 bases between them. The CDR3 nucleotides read TGTGCCAGCTCACCCGTGGGGGGCCCTAATCAGCCCCAGCATTTT. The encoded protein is CASSPVGGPNQPQHF.

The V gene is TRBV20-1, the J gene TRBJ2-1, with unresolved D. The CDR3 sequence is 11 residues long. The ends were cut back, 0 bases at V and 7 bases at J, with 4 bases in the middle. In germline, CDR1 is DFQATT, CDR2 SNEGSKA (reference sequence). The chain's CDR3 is CSARDRNEQFF. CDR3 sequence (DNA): TGCAGTGCTAGAGACAGAAATGAGCAGTTCTTC.

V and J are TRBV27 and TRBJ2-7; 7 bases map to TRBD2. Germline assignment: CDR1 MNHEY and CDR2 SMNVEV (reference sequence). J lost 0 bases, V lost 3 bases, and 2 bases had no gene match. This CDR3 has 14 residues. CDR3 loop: CASSFRTSSYEQYF. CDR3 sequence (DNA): TGTGCCAGCAGTTTTCGGACTAGCTCCTACGAGCAGTACTTC.

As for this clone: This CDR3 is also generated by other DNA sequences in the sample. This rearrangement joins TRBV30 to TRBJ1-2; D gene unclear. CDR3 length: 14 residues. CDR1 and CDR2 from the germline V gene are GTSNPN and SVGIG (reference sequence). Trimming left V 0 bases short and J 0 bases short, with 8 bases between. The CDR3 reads CAWSVPPTNYGYTF. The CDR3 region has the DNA TGTGCCTGGAGTGTACCCCCAACTAACTATGGCTACACCTTC. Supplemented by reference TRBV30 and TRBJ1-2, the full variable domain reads SQTIHQWPATLVQPVGSPLSLECTVEGTSNPNLYWYRQAAGRGLQLLFYSVGIGQISSEVPQNLSASRPQDRQFILSSKKLLLSDSGFYLCAWSVPPTNYGYTFGSGTRLTVV.

The chain's CDR3 is CASSSSGRDTQYF. CDR3 bases: TGTGCCAGCAGCTCTAGCGGTCGAGATACGCAGTATTTT. The chain carries TRBV7-9 and TRBJ2-3; 7 bases are shared with TRBD2. CDR3 size: 13 residues. CDR1 is SEHNR, CDR2 FQNEAQ, per germline (reference sequence). J was trimmed by 5 bases and V by 4 bases; bases with no gene match: 3.